The present entry profiles one TCR beta chain with its context. Its specific antigen is unknown. No much larger clonotype is one base removed from it; base qualities were not supplied. Whole blood was collected in K2EDTA tubes by collaborating institutions according to the institutions' own protocols. Collaborator samples were shipped for TCRbeta analysis as frozen whole blood, isolated PBMCs, or DNA extracted from either sample type. These data originate in a study of blood T cell repertoires in COVID-19 (TCRdb year 2020). About the investigation overall: The collaborator samples originated in the United States, Italy and Spain and spanned the acute and convalescent phases of COVID-19. The material from the prospective study consisted of cDNA or gDNA derived from T cells, B-cell-depleted T cells, or PBMCs. Subjects who had been exposed to COVID-19, were actively infected with it, or had recovered from it provided the deeply sampled blood TCRbeta repertoires that made up the dataset. The repertoires were made available in a free public database intended to serve as a resource for research on the immune response to SARS-CoV-2. Samples came from the ongoing ImmuneRACE study (first 160 participants) plus 1,254 subjects from 6 global collaborators. A de-identified subject ID, COVID-19 status, age in years and sex were almost always included in the sample metadata. Where available, HLA class I and class II types were taken from metadata supplied by the sample provider and were not determined by assay-based typing. Summary of the overall study and its limitations: How much clinical and demographic metadata was included differed by source and by participant, and the metadata was provided uncurated.

The germline V gene provides CDR1 MGHRA and CDR2 YSYEKL. The CDR3 goes from the cysteine to the phenylalanine over 14 residues. Here the CDR3 DNA is all that survives: 42 bases in frame from base 1. V gives up 0 bases and J gives up 3 bases, and the segment between their germline ends measures 9 bases. TCRbeta CDR3 regions were amplified from genomic DNA using the immunoSEQ Assay, a bias-controlled multiplex PCR. The authors' pipeline ran thus. The number of nucleated cells in each sample was estimated from the amplification of reference gene primers within the assay. Sequence reads were collapsed and filtered to measure the absolute abundance of every unique TCRbeta CDR3 rearrangement. Productive Simpson clonality was computed per sample as the square root of Simpson's diversity index over productive rearrangements. This immuneACCESS table, as held by TCRdb, lists in-frame sequences with V and J called but not all clones. Of the missing ones, under half trace to an unresolved V gene in checked studies; the others have no known cause. V and J calls and clone size follow that table, whereas D and trimming were derived from the DNA. In this sample the table shows fewer than 250,000 clones, approximately 90% of which occur a single time. Just over 0.7% of the sample goes to the ten largest clones.

This sequence uses TRBV4-1 and TRBJ2-7; perhaps TRBD1 is the D gene, with 6 bases matching. The sample taken for sequencing was peripheral blood. The TCR was taken from a middle-aged man with acute or convalescent COVID-19. The CDR3 protein: CASSQDRTDYEQYF. The nucleotide sequence reads TGCGCCAGCAGCCAAGATAGGACAGACTACGAGCAGTACTTC.